In its sample, the clone carrying this T cell receptor beta chain was seen a few times. The sample belongs to a study of patients and donors after allogeneic stem cell transplantation. TCRdb analysed the RT-PCR reads with MiXCR anew, one entry per CDR3 protein. The profile shows 400,000 to 500,000 distinct CDR3 sequences, around 15% of them singletons. The V and J ends lost 0 bases and 12 bases respectively, with 12 bases between them. The CDR3 spans 12 residues. CDR1 is SQVTM, CDR2 ANQGSEA, per germline. The sequence was collected from a human donor who was either an allogeneic HSCT recipient or a stem cell or donor lymphocyte infusion donor (not recorded which). It is not recorded whose cells these are; they may come from a transplant donor. The V and J genes are TRBV29-1 and TRBJ2-1, with unresolved D. Specimen: blood, either unsorted or a sorted T cell fraction (not recorded which). The CDR3 protein is CSVEDLLSGQFF. The CDR3 nucleotides read TGCAGCGTTGAAGATCTACTGTCCGGGCAGTTCTTC.